A single sample gave rise to the 32 T cell receptor beta chains below, sequenced in a study of neurological immune-mediated disorders. TCRdb reprocessed the 5' RACE reads via MiXCR and lists one record per CDR3 protein. This table holds approximately 50,000 distinct CDR3 sequences, approximately 10% found once. Sequencing was performed on PBMCs. These receptors were collected from a man between 65 and 80 years old with HTLV-1-associated myelopathy (HAM/TSP).

This clonotype was seen repeatedly, ten times or more. The rearrangement links TRBV7-6 to TRBJ1-2, with TRBD1 matching over 7 bases. The V and J ends lost 5 bases and 6 bases, in that order; junction bases with no gene match: 3. CDR3 length equals 12 residues. The V gene's germline CDR1 is SGHVS and CDR2 FNYEAQ. DNA for the CDR3: TGTGCCAGCAGCCCAGGGGGAAATGGCTACACCTTC. The encoded protein is CASSPGGNGYTF. Variable domain in full (rest from reference TRBV7-6 and TRBJ1-2): GAGVSQSPRYKVTKRGQDVALRCDPISGHVSLYWYRQALGQGPEFLTYFNYEAQQDKSGLPNDRFSAERPEGSISTLTIQRTEQRDSAMYRCASSPGGNGYTFGSGTRLTVV.

This clonotype was counted at least ten times. CDR3 protein: CASNRDYGDEQFF. DNA of the CDR3: TGTGCCAGCAATCGGGACTATGGGGATGAGCAGTTCTTC. The rearrangement links TRBV2 to TRBJ2-1, with 7 bases that match TRBD2. Germline CDR1 is SNHLY and CDR2 is FYNNEI. This CDR3 has 13 amino acids. V gave up 7 bases and J gave up 8 bases; unmatched junction bases: 8.

About this clonotype: This clone may be a read error of a much larger clone one base away. V gene TRBV5-5 combines with J gene TRBJ2-2; 9 bases align to TRBD1. Germline-derived CDR1 and CDR2 are SGHKS and YYEKEE (reference sequence). This CDR3 comprises 20 residues. The CDR3 spells CASSYLKTFRDRAGTGALFF. Written as DNA, the CDR3 is TGTGCCAGCAGCTACCTTAAAACTTTCCGGGACAGGGCAGGCACCGGGGCGCTGTTTTTT.

This clonotype was detected many times. V and J are TRBV4-3 and TRBJ2-1; maybe TRBD1 (6 bases). From germline, CDR1 is LGHNA and CDR2 YSLEER. This CDR3 comprises 16 residues. V dropped 4 bases and J dropped 3 bases, with 16 bases sitting between them. CDR3 nucleotide sequence: TGCGCCAGCAGCCCAATGACAAGGGGGTACTACAATGAGCAGTTCTTC. It codes for CASSPMTRGYYNEQFF.

This clonotype is labeled medium-sized. The CDR3 reads CASSPDRTPDTQYF. CDR3 nucleotides: TGTGCCAGCTCACCAGACAGGACCCCAGATACGCAGTATTTT. The rearrangement joins TRBV18 to TRBJ2-3; D perhaps matches TRBD1 (6 bases). V lost 2 bases and J lost 4, with 10 bases in between. CDR1 KGHSH and CDR2 LQKENI come from the germline V gene. This CDR3 spans 14 amino acids. The variable domain in full, completed from reference TRBV18 and TRBJ2-3, reads NAGVMQNPRHLVRRRGQEARLRCSPMKGHSHVYWYRQLPEEGLKFMVYLQKENIIDESGMPKERFSAEFPKEGPSILRIQQVVRGDSAAYFCASSPDRTPDTQYFGPGTRLTVL.

This clonotype appeared many times. The V and J genes are TRBV5-1 and TRBJ1-1; the D is unclear. The CDR3 consists of 15 residues. Germline V lookup: CDR1 SGHRS, CDR2 YFSETQ. V gave up 4 bases and J gave up 3 bases, with 16 bases separating them. This CDR3 reads CASSILTEGYTEAFF. DNA for the CDR3: TGCGCCAGCAGCATTTTGACGGAAGGATACACTGAAGCTTTCTTT.

This clonotype was seen at least ten times. The rearrangement uses TRBV18 and TRBJ2-3; the match to TRBD2 covers 15 bases. In germline, CDR1 is KGHSH, CDR2 LQKENI. Germline trimming cut 1 base from V and 6 bases from J; bases unmatched to any gene: 2. The CDR3 spans 16 residues. CDR3 nucleotide sequence: TGTGCCAGCTCACCACTCGGGACTAGCGGGAGGGATACGCAGTATTTT. It encodes CASSPLGTSGRDTQYF.

This clonotype was counted at least ten times. V and J are TRBV6-2 or TRBV6-3 and TRBJ2-3; D perhaps matches TRBD2 (6 bases). The CDR3 sequence is 14 residues long. Looked up from germline, CDR1 is MNHEY and CDR2 is SVGEGT. With 6 bases removed from V and 2 bases from J, the gap between germline ends came to 12 bases. The CDR3 nucleotides are TGTGCCAGCAGACGAAGCGGGCCCACAGATACGCAGTATTTT. Translation: CASRRSGPTDTQYF.

This clonotype appeared many times. The J gene is TRBJ1-5, the V gene TRBV7-2; D is unresolved. V dropped 5 bases and J dropped 2 bases, with 22 bases sitting between them. This CDR3 has 18 amino acids. CDR1 is SGHTA, CDR2 FQGNSA, per germline. Here the CDR3 DNA reads TGTGCCAGCAGCAACGCCTACAGTCGGGGAGGAGGCAATCAGCCCCAGCATTTT. Translation: CASSNAYSRGGGNQPQHF. The full variable domain, with the rest looked up from reference TRBV7-2 and TRBJ1-5, is GAGVSQSPSNKVTEKGKDVELRCDPISGHTALYWYRQSLGQGLEFLIYFQGNSAPDKSGLPSDRFSAERTGGSVSTLTIQRTQQEDSAVYLCASSNAYSRGGGNQPQHFGDGTRLSIL.

Ten or more counts support this clonotype. The chain couples TRBV7-2 to TRBJ1-1, with 8 bases lining up with TRBD1. There are 16 residues in the CDR3. Germline V gives CDR1 SGHTA, CDR2 FQGNSA. The trim removed 5 bases at V and 1 base at J, leaving 9 bases unmatched. CDR3 amino acids: CASSRQGALGNTEAFF. The CDR3 DNA is TGTGCCAGCAGCCGGCAGGGGGCGCTTGGGAACACTGAAGCTTTCTTT.

Ten or more counts support this clonotype. This sequence joins TRBV5-1 and TRBJ2-3; 8 nucleotides line up with TRBD1. Germline trimming cut 7 bases from V and 0 bases from J; bases unmatched to any gene: 4. Germline CDR1 is SGHRS and CDR2 is YFSETQ. The CDR3 runs 14 residues. The CDR3 is CASRRQGSTDTQYF. The CDR3 region has the DNA TGCGCCAGCCGGAGACAGGGGAGCACAGATACGCAGTATTTT. Together with reference TRBV5-1 and TRBJ2-3, the CDR3 gives the full variable domain: KAGVTQTPRYLIKTRGQQVTLSCSPISGHRSVSWYQQTPGQGLQFLFEYFSETQRNKGNFPGRFSGRQFSNSRSEMNVSTLELGDSALYLCASRRQGSTDTQYFGPGTRLTVL.

This clonotype was seen at least ten times. The rearrangement joins TRBV5-6 to TRBJ1-5, with TRBD1 matching over 9 bases. Germline V lookup: CDR1 SGHDT, CDR2 YYEEEE. There are 15 residues in the CDR3. V trimming: 4 bases; J trimming: 3 bases; junction bases outside the gene matches: 5. DNA of the CDR3: TGTGCCAGCAGCCTTCGGACAGGGGTCAATCAGCCCCAGCATTTT. Protein product: CASSLRTGVNQPQHF.

In nucleotides, the CDR3 is TGCGCCAGCAGCTTTCTGGGGGCGGACATCGAGCAGTACTTC. This translates into CASSFLGADIEQYF. The rearrangement joins TRBV5-1 to TRBJ2-7; a weak D match, TRBD1 (6 bases). The CDR3 runs to 14 residues. V lost 2 bases to trimming and J lost 6 bases, with 15 bases between them. Germline V CDR1 and CDR2: SGHRS, YFSETQ.

This clonotype has a count of ten or more. The chain employs TRBV12-3 or TRBV12-4 and TRBJ2-3, with a possible D match to TRBD1 (5 bases). The V and J ends lost 3 bases and 2 bases respectively, with 9 bases between them. The CDR3 totals 14 residues. CDR3 nucleotides: TGTGCCAGCAGTTTGGGGCGATACACAGATACGCAGTATTTT. It codes for CASSLGRYTDTQYF.

This clonotype was observed many times. The chain uses TRBV7-9 and TRBJ2-1; the match to TRBD1 covers 8 bases. CDR3 length equals 14 residues. V was clipped by 1 base and J by 6 bases; unmatched bases: 2. From germline, CDR1 is SEHNR and CDR2 FQNEAQ (reference sequence). The CDR3 bases are TGTGCCAGCAGCTTAGACAGGGGGATCAATGAGCAGTTCTTC. Translation: CASSLDRGINEQFF.

Concerning this clonotype itself: Being one base from a much bigger clone, this may be a read error. This chain uses TRBV5-1 with TRBJ2-5, with a possible D match to TRBD1 (6 bases). The CDR3 is 14 residues long. CDR1 SGHRS and CDR2 YFSETQ come from the germline V gene. V lost 0 bases to trimming and J lost 7 bases, with 13 bases between them. The CDR3 protein is CASSLGLRGGTQYF. In DNA, the CDR3 is TGCGCCAGCAGCTTGGGACTTAGAGGGGGGACCCAGTACTTC. Together with reference TRBV5-1 and TRBJ2-5, the CDR3 gives the full variable domain: KAGVTQTPRYLIKTRGQQVTLSCSPISGHRSVSWYQQTPGQGLQFLFEYFSETQRNKGNFPGRFSGRQFSNSRSEMNVSTLELGDSALYLCASSLGLRGGTQYFGPGTRLLVL.

This rearrangement joins TRBV5-1 to TRBJ1-1; 10 bases agree with TRBD1. The CDR3 has 14 residues. Germline V CDR1 and CDR2: SGHRS, YFSETQ. V was clipped by 8 bases and J by 3 bases; unmatched bases: 7. CDR3 DNA sequence: TGCGCCAGTACATCGGGACAGGGGTACACTGAAGCTTTCTTT. Translated, it gives CASTSGQGYTEAFF.

This clonotype was picked up many times. The chain recombines TRBV12-3 or TRBV12-4 with TRBJ2-1, with unresolved D. This CDR3 is 12 amino acids long. Trimming took off 7 bases at V and 7 bases at J, with 11 bases between the two ends. The DNA for the CDR3 is TGTGCCAGCAACGAATTGGGGAATGAGCAGTTCTTC. Its protein is CASNELGNEQFF.

Many counts were recorded for this clonotype. The chain has TRBV27 and TRBJ2-3, with TRBD1 matching 9 bases. Per germline, CDR1 MNHEY and CDR2 SMNVEV (reference sequence). The CDR3 is 15 residues long. V was clipped by 6 bases and J by 7 bases; unmatched bases: 11. CDR3 coding DNA: TGTGCCAGCAGCCACCGGACAGGGGCGATGAATACGCAGTATTTT. Its translation: CASSHRTGAMNTQYF.

This clonotype was counted between two and nine times. The CDR3 loop reads CASSDSGSTDTQYF. The DNA for the CDR3 is TGTGCCAGCAGCGATAGCGGGAGCACAGATACGCAGTATTTT. The rearrangement joins TRBV6-2 or TRBV6-3 to TRBJ2-3; 7 nucleotides line up with TRBD2. This CDR3 is 14 amino acids long. The J segment lost 0 bases and the V segment lost 6 bases, leaving 3 bases of the junction unmatched. In germline, CDR1 is MNHEY, CDR2 SVGEGT.

This clonotype was observed many times. In DNA, the CDR3 is TGTGCCAGCAGCTTAAACTCGGGAGGCGGCGCCTACGAGCAGTACTTC. It translates to CASSLNSGGGAYEQYF. The genes are TRBV7-2 and TRBJ2-7, with TRBD2 matching 7 bases. Per germline, CDR1 SGHTA and CDR2 FQGNSA. This CDR3 is 16 amino acids long. V lost 2 bases to trimming and J lost 2 bases; unmatched junction nucleotides: 9.

This clonotype has at least ten counts. The chain links TRBV15 to TRBJ2-2; TRBD2 is a possible D gene (5 bases). The CDR3 has 12 amino acids. The germline V gene has CDR1 LNHNV and CDR2 YYDKDF (reference sequence). Trimming removed 7 bases from V and 5 bases from J, with 8 bases in between. This CDR3 is CATTRDTGELFF. As DNA, the CDR3 is TGTGCCACCACCCGGGATACCGGGGAGCTGTTTTTT.

Only a few counts were recorded for this clonotype. V is TRBV25-1 and J is TRBJ2-7, with 9 bases lining up with TRBD2. The CDR3 sequence is 14 residues long. Trimming took 3 bases from V and 7 from J; bases not matched to a gene: 7. Germline CDR1 and CDR2: MGHDK and SYGVNS. CDR3 region: CASSDPGLAGEQYF. The DNA for the CDR3 is TGTGCCAGCAGTGATCCTGGGCTAGCGGGAGAGCAGTACTTC.

Points on this clonotype: This may be a read error, as it is one base from a much larger clone. V is TRBV24-1 and J is TRBJ1-1; no definite D call. The CDR3 has 11 amino acids. CDR1 is KGHDR, CDR2 SFDVKD, per germline. Here the CDR3 DNA reads TGTGCCACCAGTGATTCCGTTGAAGCTCTCTTT. This encodes CATSDSVEALF.

This clonotype was picked up many times. The rearrangement uses TRBV12-3 or TRBV12-4 and TRBJ1-1; 7 bases are a match to TRBD1. J was trimmed by 3 bases and V by 6 bases; bases with no gene match: 4. CDR3 size: 13 residues. In DNA form, the CDR3 reads TGTGCCAGCAGCCGACAGGGATACACTGAAGCTTTCTTT. Protein: CASSRQGYTEAFF.

This clonotype was detected many times. The chain recombines TRBV20-1 with TRBJ2-3, with D possibly matching TRBD2 (6 bases). This CDR3 has 15 amino acids. Germline CDR1 reads DFQATT; CDR2 reads SNEGSKA (reference sequence). V lost 1 base and J lost 4, with 15 bases in between. Here the CDR3 DNA reads TGCAGTGCTAGAGCCATTAGCGGAATGTCAGATACGCAGTATTTT. Protein product: CSARAISGMSDTQYF.

There are a few counts of this clonotype. The J gene is TRBJ2-3, the V gene TRBV10-3; 11 bases fit TRBD1. The V and J ends lost 6 bases and 1 base, in that order; junction bases with no gene match: 3. The CDR3 is 15 residues long. The germline V gene has CDR1 ENHRY and CDR2 SYGVKD. The CDR3 bases are TGTGCCATCAGAGGACAGGGGGCCGGCACAGATACGCAGTATTTT. Its translation: CAIRGQGAGTDTQYF.

Judged by abundance, this clonotype is medium-sized. This chain joins TRBV7-2 and TRBJ2-5; D is possibly TRBD2 (5 bases). The germline CDR1 and CDR2 sequences are SGHTA and FQGNSA. Trimming shortened V by 5 bases and J by 5 bases, and 15 bases separated the two germline ends. This CDR3 comprises 14 residues. The CDR3 spells CASSPRGGGETQYF. The CDR3 nucleotides are TGTGCCAGCAGCCCAAGAGGAGGCGGGGAGACCCAGTACTTC.

This clonotype was found many times. V is TRBV12-3 or TRBV12-4 and J is TRBJ1-5; D unclear. V was clipped by 8 bases and J by 6 bases, with 11 bases between them. This CDR3 contains 12 residues. The DNA for the CDR3 is TGTGCCAGCGTAATGGGATCTCAGCCCCAGCATTTT. It encodes CASVMGSQPQHF.

This clonotype was counted at least ten times. J is TRBJ2-2 and V is TRBV5-1, with D perhaps TRBD1 or TRBD2 (5 bases each). Germline V gives CDR1 SGHRS, CDR2 YFSETQ. Deletions cut 4 bases from V and 6 bases from J, with 13 bases between. The CDR3 runs to 14 residues. The DNA for the CDR3 is TGCGCCAGCAGCACCGGGGCAGGCCCCGGGGAGCTGTTTTTT. This encodes CASSTGAGPGELFF.

At least ten counts were recorded for this clonotype. The V and J genes are TRBV5-1 and TRBJ2-7; possible D gene TRBD1, 5 bases. Trimming removed 1 base from V and 0 bases from J, with 8 bases in between. The CDR3 extends over 14 amino acids. The germline CDR1 and CDR2 sequences are SGHRS and YFSETQ. CDR3 in amino acids: CASSLTTASYEQYF. CDR3 DNA sequence: TGCGCCAGCAGCTTGACGACAGCCTCCTACGAGCAGTACTTC.

A word on this clonotype: This may come from a read error, since a much larger clone is one base off. This chain connects TRBV7-2 to TRBJ2-3, with 11 bases lining up with TRBD1. This CDR3 contains 16 residues. Germline V gene data show CDR1 as SGHTA and CDR2 as FQGNSA. CDR3 region: CASSPGQGAPTDRQYF. CDR3 coding DNA: TGTGCCAGCAGCCCAGGACAGGGGGCGCCGACAGATAGGCAGTATTTT.